This T cell receptor beta chain was identified during a study of response to subunit inactivated influenza vaccine. Study-wide results and limits: A suggestion made by the authors is that each seasonal influenza vaccination recruits few new T cells.

The sample holds a few counts of this clonotype. Its antigen is not identified. TCRdb re-called the RT-PCR reads through MiXCR, storing one row per CDR3 protein. The sample has a few hundred thousand distinct CDR3 sequences; roughly 20% are singletons. The CDR3 covers 14 residues. V lost 7 bases and J 7 bases, leaving 22 bases between the germline ends. The germline CDR1 and CDR2 sequences are DFQATT and SNEGSKA (reference sequence). This TCR was sampled from a man aged 45 to 75 who received an inactivated influenza vaccine. The sequences come from PBMCs from blood, collected approximately 20 months after vaccination. This chain uses TRBV20-1 with TRBJ1-1; possible D gene TRBD1, 5 bases. In DNA, the CDR3 is TGCAGTGGGATGTCCCCTGCAGGGAGGAGTGAAGCTTTCTTT. This encodes CSGMSPAGRSEAFF.